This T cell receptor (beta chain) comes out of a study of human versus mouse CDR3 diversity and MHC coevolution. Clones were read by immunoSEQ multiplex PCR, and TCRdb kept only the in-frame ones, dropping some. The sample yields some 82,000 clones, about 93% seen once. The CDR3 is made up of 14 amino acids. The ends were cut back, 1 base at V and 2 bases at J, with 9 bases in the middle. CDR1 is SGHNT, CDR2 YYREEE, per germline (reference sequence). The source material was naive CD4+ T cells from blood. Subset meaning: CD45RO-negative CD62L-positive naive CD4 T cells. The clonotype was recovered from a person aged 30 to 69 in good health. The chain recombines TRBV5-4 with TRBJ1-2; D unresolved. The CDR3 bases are TGTGCCAGCAGCTTGAAGGGAGGGAACTATGGCTACACCTTC. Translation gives CASSLKGGNYGYTF.